This T cell receptor (beta chain) was captured in a study of a mutant IDH1 vaccine in newly diagnosed glioma. In the study overall: Averaging roughly 40 years of age, treated patients were approximately 60% male and roughly 40% female. Pretreatment consisted of radiotherapy, temozolomide, or both, with most receiving both.

Germline V gene sequence: CDR1 MGHRA, CDR2 YSYEKL. V dropped 2 bases and J dropped 4 bases, with 12 bases sitting between them. This CDR3 has 15 residues. Time point here: week 35, safety follow-up. Topical imiquimod was applied with each vaccine dose, which held 300 ug of mutant IDH1 20-mer peptide. There were new WHO grade 3 or 4 astrocytomas in the donors, and these were IDH1-mutant and ATRX-lost. Study-wide results and caveats: Apparently unrelated to pseudoprogression were changes in the top peripheral T cell clonotypes.

The method was immunoSEQ multiplex PCR; TCRdb's version includes in-frame clones alone and lacks a portion of them. The table has about 48,000 clones, roughly four fifths seen once. A note on this clone: Its antigen is as yet unknown.

This chain uses TRBV4-1 with TRBJ1-5, with D unresolved. Sequencing was performed on PBMCs, taken from a glioma patient whose treatment included an IDH1 peptide vaccine. The sequence was collected from a middle-aged man with glioma. CDR3 DNA sequence: TGCGCCAGCAGCCAACCCGGGAGACAAAATCAGCCCCAGCATTTT. As protein: CASSQPGRQNQPQHF.